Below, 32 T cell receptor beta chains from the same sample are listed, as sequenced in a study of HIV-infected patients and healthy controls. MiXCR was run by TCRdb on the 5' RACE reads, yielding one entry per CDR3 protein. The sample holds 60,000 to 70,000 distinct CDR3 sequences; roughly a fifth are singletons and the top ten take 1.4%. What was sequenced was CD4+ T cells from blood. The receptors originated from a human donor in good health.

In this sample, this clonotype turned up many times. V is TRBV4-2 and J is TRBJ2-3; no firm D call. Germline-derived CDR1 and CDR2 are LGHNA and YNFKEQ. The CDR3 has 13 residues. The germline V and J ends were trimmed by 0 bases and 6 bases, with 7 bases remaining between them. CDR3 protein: CASSQDVGDTQYF. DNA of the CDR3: TGTGCCAGCAGCCAAGATGTGGGGGATACGCAGTATTTT.

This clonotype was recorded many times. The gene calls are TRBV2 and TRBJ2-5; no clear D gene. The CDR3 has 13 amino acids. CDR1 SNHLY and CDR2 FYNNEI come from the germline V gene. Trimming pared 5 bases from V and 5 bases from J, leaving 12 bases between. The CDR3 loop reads CASSYVVGETQYF. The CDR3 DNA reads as TGTGCCAGCAGTTATGTTGTGGGGGAGACCCAGTACTTC.

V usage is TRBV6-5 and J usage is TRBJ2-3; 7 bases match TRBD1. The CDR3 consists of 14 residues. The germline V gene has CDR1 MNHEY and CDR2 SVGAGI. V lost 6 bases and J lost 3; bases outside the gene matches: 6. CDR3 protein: CASRSARGTDTQYF. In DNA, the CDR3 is TGTGCCAGCAGGTCGGCCAGGGGGACAGATACGCAGTATTTT.

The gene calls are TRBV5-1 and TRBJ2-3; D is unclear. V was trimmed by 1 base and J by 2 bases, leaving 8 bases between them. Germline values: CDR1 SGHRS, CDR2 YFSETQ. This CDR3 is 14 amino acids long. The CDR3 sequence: CASSLQTYTDTQYF. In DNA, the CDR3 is TGCGCCAGCAGCTTGCAAACTTACACAGATACGCAGTATTTT. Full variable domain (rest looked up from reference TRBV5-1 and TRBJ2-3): KAGVTQTPRYLIKTRGQQVTLSCSPISGHRSVSWYQQTPGQGLQFLFEYFSETQRNKGNFPGRFSGRQFSNSRSEMNVSTLELGDSALYLCASSLQTYTDTQYFGPGTRLTVL.

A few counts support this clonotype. This chain's CDR3 is CASSDRGPRSDTQYF. CDR3 coding DNA: TGTGCCAGCAGTGACAGGGGGCCTAGAAGTGATACGCAGTATTTT. V is TRBV6-1 and J is TRBJ2-3; TRBD1 aligns across 8 bases. The CDR3 extends over 15 amino acids. The V gene's germline CDR1 is MNHNS and CDR2 SASEGT. Trimming cost V 3 bases and J 6 bases; bases outside gene matches: 8.

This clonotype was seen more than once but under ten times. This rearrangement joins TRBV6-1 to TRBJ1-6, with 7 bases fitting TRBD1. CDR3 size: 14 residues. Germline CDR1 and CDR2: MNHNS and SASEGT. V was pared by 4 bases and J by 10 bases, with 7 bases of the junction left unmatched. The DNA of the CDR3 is TGTGCCAGCAGTGGGGACAGCAACAACTCACCCCTCCACTTT. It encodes CASSGDSNNSPLHF.

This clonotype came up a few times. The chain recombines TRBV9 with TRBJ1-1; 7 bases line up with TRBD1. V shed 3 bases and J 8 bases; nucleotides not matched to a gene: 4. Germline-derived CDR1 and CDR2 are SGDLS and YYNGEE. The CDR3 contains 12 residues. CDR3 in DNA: TGTGCCAGCAGCGCCGACAGGGAGGAAGCTTTCTTT. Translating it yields CASSADREEAFF. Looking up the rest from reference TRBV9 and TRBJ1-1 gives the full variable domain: DSGVTQTPKHLITATGQRVTLRCSPRSGDLSVYWYQQSLDQGLQFLIQYYNGEERAKGNILERFSAQQFPDLHSELNLSSLELGDSALYFCASSADREEAFFGQGTRLTVV.

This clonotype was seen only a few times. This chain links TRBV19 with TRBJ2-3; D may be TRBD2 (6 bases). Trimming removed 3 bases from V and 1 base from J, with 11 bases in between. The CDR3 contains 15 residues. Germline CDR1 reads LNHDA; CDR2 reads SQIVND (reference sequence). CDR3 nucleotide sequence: TGTGCCAGTAGTATCCTGGGACTCGGCACAGATACGCAGTATTTT. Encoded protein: CASSILGLGTDTQYF.

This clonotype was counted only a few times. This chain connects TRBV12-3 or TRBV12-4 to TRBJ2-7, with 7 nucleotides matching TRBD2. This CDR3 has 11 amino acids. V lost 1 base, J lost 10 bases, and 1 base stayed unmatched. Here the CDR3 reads CASSLGGGQYF. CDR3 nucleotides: TGTGCCAGCAGTTTAGGGGGGGGACAGTACTTC.

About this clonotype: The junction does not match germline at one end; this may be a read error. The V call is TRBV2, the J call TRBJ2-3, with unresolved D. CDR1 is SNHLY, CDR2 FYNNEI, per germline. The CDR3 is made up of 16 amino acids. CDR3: CPSSEGASRRTDTQYF. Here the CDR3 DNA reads TGTCCCAGCAGTGAAGGAGCGAGTCGGCGCACAGATACGCAGTATTTT. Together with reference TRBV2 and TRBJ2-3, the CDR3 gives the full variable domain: EPEVTQTPSHQVTQMGQEVILRCVPISNHLYFYWYRQILGQKVEFLVSFYNNEISEKSEIFDDQFSVERPDGSNFTLKIRSTKLEDSAMYFCPSSEGASRRTDTQYFGPGTRLTVL.

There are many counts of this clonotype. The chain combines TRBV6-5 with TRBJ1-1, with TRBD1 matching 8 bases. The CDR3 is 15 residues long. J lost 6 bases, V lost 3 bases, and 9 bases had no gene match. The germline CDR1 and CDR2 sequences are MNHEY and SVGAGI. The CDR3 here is CASSYQKHRGSEAFF. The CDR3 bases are TGTGCCAGCAGTTATCAAAAGCACAGGGGGTCTGAAGCTTTCTTT.

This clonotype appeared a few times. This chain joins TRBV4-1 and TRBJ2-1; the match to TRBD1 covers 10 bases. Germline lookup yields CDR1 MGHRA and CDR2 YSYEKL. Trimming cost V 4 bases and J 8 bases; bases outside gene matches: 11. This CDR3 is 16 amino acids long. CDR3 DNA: TGCGCCAGCAGCCCTAATCTCGGGACAGGGGAAGATGAGCAGTTCTTC. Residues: CASSPNLGTGEDEQFF.

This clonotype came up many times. CDR3 coding DNA: TGTGCCAGCAGTTACTCCTCTATTTTCGGCCAAGAGACCCAGTACTTC. The encoded protein is CASSYSSIFGQETQYF. The rearrangement joins TRBV6-2 or TRBV6-3 to TRBJ2-5; D ambiguous. CDR1 MNHEY and CDR2 SVGEGT come from the germline V gene. V was pared by 0 bases and J by 1 base, with 12 bases between. The CDR3 consists of 16 residues.

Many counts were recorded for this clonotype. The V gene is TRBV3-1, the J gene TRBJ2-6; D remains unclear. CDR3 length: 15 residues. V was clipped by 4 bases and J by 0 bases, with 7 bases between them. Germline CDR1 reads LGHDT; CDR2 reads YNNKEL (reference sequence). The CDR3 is CASSPVVSGANVLTF. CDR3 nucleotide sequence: TGTGCCAGCAGCCCGGTAGTCTCTGGGGCCAACGTCCTGACTTTC.

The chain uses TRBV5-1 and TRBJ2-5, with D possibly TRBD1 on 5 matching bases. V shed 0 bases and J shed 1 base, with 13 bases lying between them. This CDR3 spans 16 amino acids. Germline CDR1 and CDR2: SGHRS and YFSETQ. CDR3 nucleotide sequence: TGCGCCAGCAGCTTGGTTTCGGCAGGGATCCAAGAGACCCAGTACTTC. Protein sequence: CASSLVSAGIQETQYF.

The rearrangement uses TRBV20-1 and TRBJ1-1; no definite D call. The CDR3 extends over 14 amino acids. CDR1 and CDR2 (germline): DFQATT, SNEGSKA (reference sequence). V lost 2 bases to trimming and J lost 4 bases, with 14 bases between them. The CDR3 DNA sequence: TGCAGTGCTAGATCGGTAGTAGGGAGCACTGAAGCTTTCTTT. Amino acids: CSARSVVGSTEAFF.

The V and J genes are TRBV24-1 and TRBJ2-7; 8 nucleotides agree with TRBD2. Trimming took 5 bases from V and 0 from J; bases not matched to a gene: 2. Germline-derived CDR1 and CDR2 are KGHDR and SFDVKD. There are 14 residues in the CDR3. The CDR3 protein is CATSAGTSSYEQYF. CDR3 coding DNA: TGTGCCACCAGTGCCGGGACTAGCTCCTACGAGCAGTACTTC.

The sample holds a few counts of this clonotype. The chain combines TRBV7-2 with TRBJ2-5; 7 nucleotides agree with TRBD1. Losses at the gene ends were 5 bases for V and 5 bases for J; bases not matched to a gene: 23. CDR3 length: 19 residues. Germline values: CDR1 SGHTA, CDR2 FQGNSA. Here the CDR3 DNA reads TGTGCCAGCAGCCCCCCTTGGAGCGGAAAAGGGGGCGTACAGGAGACCCAGTACTTC. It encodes CASSPPWSGKGGVQETQYF.

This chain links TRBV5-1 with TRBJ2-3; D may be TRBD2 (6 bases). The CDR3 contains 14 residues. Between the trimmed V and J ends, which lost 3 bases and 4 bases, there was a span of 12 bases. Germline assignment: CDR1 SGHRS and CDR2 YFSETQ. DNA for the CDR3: TGCGCCAGCAGCTCGGGACTGGGGCCAGATACGCAGTATTTT. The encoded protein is CASSSGLGPDTQYF.

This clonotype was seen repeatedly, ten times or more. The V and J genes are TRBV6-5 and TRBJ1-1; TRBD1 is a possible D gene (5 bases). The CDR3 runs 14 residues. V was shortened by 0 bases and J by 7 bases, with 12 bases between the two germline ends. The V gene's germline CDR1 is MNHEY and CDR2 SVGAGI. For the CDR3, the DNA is TGTGCCAGCAGTTACTCGATGGACATCAATGAAGCTTTCTTT. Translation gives CASSYSMDINEAFF.

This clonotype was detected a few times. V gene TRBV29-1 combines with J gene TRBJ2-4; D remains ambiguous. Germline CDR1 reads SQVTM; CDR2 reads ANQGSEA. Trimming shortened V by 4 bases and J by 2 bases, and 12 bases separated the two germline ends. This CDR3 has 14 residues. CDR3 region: CSVGVSLPKNIQYF. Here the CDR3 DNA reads TGCAGCGTTGGGGTCTCCCTTCCCAAAAACATTCAGTACTTC.

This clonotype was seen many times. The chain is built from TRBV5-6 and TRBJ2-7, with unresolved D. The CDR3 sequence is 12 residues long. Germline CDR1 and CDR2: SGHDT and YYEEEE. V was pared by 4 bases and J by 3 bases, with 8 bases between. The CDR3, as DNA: TGTGCCAGCAGCCGACCGGGCTACGAGCAGTACTTC. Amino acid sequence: CASSRPGYEQYF.

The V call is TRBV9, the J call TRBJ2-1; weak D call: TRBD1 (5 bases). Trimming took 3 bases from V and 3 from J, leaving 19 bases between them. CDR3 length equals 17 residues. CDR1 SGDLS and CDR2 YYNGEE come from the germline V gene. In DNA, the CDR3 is TGTGCCAGCAGCGCGTCCCTAAGGCCCAGGGACTACAATGAGCAGTTCTTC. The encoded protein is CASSASLRPRDYNEQFF. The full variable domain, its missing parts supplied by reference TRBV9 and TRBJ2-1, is DSGVTQTPKHLITATGQRVTLRCSPRSGDLSVYWYQQSLDQGLQFLIQYYNGEERAKGNILERFSAQQFPDLHSELNLSSLELGDSALYFCASSASLRPRDYNEQFFGPGTRLTVL.

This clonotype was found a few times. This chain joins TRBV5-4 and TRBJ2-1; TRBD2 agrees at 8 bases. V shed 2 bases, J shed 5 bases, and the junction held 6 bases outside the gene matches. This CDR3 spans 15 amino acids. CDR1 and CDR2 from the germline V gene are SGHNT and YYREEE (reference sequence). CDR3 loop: CASSFERESHNEQFF. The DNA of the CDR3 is TGTGCCAGCAGCTTCGAGCGGGAGTCCCACAATGAGCAGTTCTTC.

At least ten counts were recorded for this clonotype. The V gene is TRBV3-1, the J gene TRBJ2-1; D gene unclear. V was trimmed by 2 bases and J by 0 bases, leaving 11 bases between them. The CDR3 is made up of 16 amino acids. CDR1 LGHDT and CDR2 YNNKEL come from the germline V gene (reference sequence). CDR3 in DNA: TGTGCCAGCAGCCAAAGGAAGCTAAGCTCCTACAATGAGCAGTTCTTC. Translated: CASSQRKLSSYNEQFF.

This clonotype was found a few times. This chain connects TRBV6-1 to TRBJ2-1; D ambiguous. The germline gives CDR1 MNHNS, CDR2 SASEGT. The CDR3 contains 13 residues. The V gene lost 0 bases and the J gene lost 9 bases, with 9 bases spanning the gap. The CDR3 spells CASSEAERIEQFF. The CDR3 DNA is TGTGCCAGCAGTGAAGCCGAACGGATTGAGCAGTTCTTC.

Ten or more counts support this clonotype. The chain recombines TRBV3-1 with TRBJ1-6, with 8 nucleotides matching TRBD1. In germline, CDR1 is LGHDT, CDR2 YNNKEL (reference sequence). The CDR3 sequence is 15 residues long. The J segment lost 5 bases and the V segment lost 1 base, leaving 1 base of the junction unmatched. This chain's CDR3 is CASSQVDRDNSPLHF. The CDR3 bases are TGTGCCAGCAGCCAAGTGGACAGGGATAATTCACCCCTCCACTTT.

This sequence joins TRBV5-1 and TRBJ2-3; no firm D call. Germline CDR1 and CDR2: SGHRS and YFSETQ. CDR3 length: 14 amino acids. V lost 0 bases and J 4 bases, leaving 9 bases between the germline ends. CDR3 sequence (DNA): TGCGCCAGCAGCTTGGGATTTCGGGCAGATACGCAGTATTTT. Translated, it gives CASSLGFRADTQYF.

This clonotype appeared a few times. The CDR3, as DNA: TGTGCCAGTACGCAGGGGATAAATCAGCCCCAGCATTTT. It is translated as CASTQGINQPQHF. This chain joins TRBV19 and TRBJ1-5, with D possibly matching TRBD1 (6 bases). Trimming took off 7 bases at V and 4 bases at J, with 11 bases between the two ends. Per the germline V gene, CDR1 is LNHDA and CDR2 is SQIVND (reference sequence). CDR3 length: 13 residues.

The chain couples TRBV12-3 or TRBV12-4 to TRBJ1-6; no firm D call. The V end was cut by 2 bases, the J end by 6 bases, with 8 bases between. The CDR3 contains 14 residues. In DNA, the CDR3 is TGTGCCAGCAGTTTAACGGCGCGTAATTCACCCCTCCACTTT. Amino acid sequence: CASSLTARNSPLHF.

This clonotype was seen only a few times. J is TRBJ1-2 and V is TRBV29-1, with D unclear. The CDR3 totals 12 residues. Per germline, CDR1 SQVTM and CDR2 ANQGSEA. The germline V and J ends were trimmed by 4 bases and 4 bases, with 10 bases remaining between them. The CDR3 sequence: CSVVGAVYGYTF. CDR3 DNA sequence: TGCAGCGTTGTTGGCGCCGTCTATGGCTACACCTTC.

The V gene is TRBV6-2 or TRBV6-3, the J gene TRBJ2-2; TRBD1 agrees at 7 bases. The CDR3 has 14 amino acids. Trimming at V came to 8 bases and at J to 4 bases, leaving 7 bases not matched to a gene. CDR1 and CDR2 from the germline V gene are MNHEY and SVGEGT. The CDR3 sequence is CASLRQGSTGELFF. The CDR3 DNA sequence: TGTGCCAGCCTTCGACAGGGAAGCACCGGGGAGCTGTTTTTT.